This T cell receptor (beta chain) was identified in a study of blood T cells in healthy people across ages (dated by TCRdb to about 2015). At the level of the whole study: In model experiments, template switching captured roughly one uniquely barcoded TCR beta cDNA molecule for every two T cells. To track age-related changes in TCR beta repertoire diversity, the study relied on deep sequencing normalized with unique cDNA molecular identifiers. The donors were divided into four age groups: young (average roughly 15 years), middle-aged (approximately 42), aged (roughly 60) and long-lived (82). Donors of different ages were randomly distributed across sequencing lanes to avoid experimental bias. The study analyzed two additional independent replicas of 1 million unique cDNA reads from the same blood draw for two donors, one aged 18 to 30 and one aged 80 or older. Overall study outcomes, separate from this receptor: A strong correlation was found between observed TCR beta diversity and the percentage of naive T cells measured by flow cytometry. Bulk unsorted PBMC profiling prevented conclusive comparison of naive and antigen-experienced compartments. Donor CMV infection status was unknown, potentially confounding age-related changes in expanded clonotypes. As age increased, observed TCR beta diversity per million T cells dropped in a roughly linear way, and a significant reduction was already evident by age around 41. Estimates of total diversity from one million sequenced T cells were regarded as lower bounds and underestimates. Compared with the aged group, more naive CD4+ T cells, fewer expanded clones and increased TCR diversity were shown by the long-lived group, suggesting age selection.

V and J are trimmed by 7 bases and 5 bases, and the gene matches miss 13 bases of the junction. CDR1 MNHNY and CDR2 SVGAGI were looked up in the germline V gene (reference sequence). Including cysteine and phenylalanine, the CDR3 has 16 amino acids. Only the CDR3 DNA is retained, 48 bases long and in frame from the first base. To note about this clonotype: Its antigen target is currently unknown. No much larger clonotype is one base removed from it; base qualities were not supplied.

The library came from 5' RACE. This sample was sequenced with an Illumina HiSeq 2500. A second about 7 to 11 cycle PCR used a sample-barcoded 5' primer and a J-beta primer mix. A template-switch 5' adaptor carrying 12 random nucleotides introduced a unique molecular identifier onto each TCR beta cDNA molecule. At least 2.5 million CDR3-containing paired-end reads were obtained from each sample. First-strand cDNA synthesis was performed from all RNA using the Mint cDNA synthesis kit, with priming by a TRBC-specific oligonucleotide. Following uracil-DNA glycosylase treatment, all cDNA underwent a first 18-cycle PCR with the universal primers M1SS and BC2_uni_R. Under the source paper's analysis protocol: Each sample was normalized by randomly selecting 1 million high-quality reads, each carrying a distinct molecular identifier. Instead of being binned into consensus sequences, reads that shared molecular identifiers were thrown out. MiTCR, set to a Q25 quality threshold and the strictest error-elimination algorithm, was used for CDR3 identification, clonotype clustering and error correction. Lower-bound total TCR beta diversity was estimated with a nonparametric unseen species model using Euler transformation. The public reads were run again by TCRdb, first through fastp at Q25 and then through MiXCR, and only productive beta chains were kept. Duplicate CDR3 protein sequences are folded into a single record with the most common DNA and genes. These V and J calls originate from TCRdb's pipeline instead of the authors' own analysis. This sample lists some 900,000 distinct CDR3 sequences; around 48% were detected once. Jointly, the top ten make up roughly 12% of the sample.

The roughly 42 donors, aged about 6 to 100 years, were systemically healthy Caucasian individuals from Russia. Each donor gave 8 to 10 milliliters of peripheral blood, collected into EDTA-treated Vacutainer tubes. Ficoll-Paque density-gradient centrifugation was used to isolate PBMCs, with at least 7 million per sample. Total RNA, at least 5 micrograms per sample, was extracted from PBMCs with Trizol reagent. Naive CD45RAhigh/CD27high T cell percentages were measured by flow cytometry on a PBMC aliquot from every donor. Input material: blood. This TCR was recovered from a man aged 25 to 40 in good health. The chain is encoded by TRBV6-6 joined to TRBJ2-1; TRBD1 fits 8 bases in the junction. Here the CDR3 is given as CASISNGQGSHNEQFF. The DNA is TGTGCCAGCATTAGCAACGGACAGGGCAGTCACAATGAGCAGTTCTTC.